The T cell receptor beta chain described here comes from a study of vaccination and CD4 T cells after COVID-19. Study-level points and caveats: Median reactive clonotypes, those recognizing SARS-CoV-2, rose from 21 to 38, not significantly.

The Oncomine TCR Beta short-read assay generated sequence data from the DNA of cultured CD4+ T cells. TCRdb re-called the PCR reads with MiXCR, one entry per CDR3 protein. Of roughly 6,200 distinct CDR3 sequences listed, 49% were seen once; the top ten hold 55% to 60%. This clonotype showed up just a few times. The antigen remains undetermined. The treatment here: approximately 11-day PBMC culture with coronavirus spike peptide pools or control peptides (ViraFEST assay). Before the COVID-19 pandemic (2011-2018), CD4+ T cells were obtained from the unexposed donor. The CDR3 is made up of 13 amino acids. The V gene lost 2 bases and the J gene lost 1 base, with 6 bases spanning the gap. CDR1 and CDR2 from the germline V gene are SGHNT and YYREEE (reference sequence).

V gene TRBV5-4 combines with J gene TRBJ1-1; D is unclear. This receptor was identified in a human donor in good health. Sample: CD4+ T cells from blood, cultured in vitro. This CDR3 reads CASSLPGNTEAFF. CDR3 bases: TGTGCCAGCAGCTTACCAGGGAACACTGAAGCTTTCTTT.